This is a list of T cell receptor beta chains from one sample in a study of cytomegalovirus exposure and HLA in healthy donors. TCRdb keeps only in-frame clones here, not all; method: immunoSEQ multiplex PCR. Of fewer than 110,000 clones in the sample, 65% to 75% were seen once. Material for sequencing was PBMCs. The receptor source for this set is a middle-aged woman in good health and CMV-seronegative. Both conserved end residues are part of each CDR3. D genes are given only for firm matches. Expanded clones are given a class, and other clones once, few, many or no size at all.

j_call: TRBJ2-3
d_call: -
clone_size: once
v_call: TRBV5-4
cdr3_nt: TGTGCCAGCAGCCCAGACTCTTACACAGATACGCAGTATTTT
cdr3_aa: CASSPDSYTDTQYF

j_call: TRBJ2-7
d_call: -
clone_size: few
v_call: TRBV6-5
cdr3_nt: TGTGCCAGCAGTTACCTGGGCCGTGAGAGCGAGCAGTACTTC
cdr3_aa: CASSYLGRESEQYF

j_call: TRBJ2-2
d_call: TRBD2
clone_size: few
v_call: TRBV10-1
cdr3_nt: TGCGCCAGCAGTGAGTCGACGGTAGCGGGAGGGATCACCGGGGAGCTGTTTTTT
cdr3_aa: CASSESTVAGGITGELFF

j_call: TRBJ2-5
d_call: -
clone_size: -
v_call: TRBV28
cdr3_nt: TGTGCCAGCACCCTCGCCCCCTATAGAGACTTC
cdr3_aa: CASTLAPYRDF

j_call: TRBJ2-3
d_call: -
clone_size: few
v_call: TRBV5-1
cdr3_nt: TGCGCCAGCAGCTTGGGACGGGTGGGGCTAGATACGCAGTATTTT
cdr3_aa: CASSLGRVGLDTQYF

j_call: TRBJ2-1
d_call: TRBD2
clone_size: few
v_call: TRBV13
cdr3_nt: TGTGCCAGCAGCTTAGGCCTAGCGGGAGCCTCCAATGAGCAGTTCTTC
cdr3_aa: CASSLGLAGASNEQFF

j_call: TRBJ1-1
d_call: -
clone_size: -
v_call: TRBV14
cdr3_nt: TGTGCCAGCAGCCAAAACAGGGCCATCACTGAAGCTTTCTTT
cdr3_aa: CASSQNRAITEAFF

j_call: TRBJ1-2
d_call: TRBD1
clone_size: -
v_call: TRBV7-3
cdr3_nt: TGTGCCAGCAGCTTAACGGGACAGGGTGGCTACACCTTC
cdr3_aa: CASSLTGQGGYTF

j_call: TRBJ1-1
d_call: -
clone_size: -
v_call: TRBV7-9
cdr3_nt: TGTGCCAGCAGCCTCGGCAGGGGCACTGGGAACACTGAAGCTTTCTTT
cdr3_aa: CASSLGRGTGNTEAFF

j_call: TRBJ1-1
d_call: -
clone_size: -
v_call: TRBV7-9
cdr3_nt: TGTGCCACCAACGGGAACACTGAAGCTTTCTTT
cdr3_aa: CATNGNTEAFF

j_call: TRBJ2-7
d_call: TRBD1
clone_size: -
v_call: TRBV19
cdr3_nt: TGTGCCAGTAGTATCGATCCCGGGACAGGAAGGGAGCAGTACTTC
cdr3_aa: CASSIDPGTGREQYF

j_call: TRBJ2-3
d_call: TRBD2
clone_size: -
v_call: TRBV7-8
cdr3_nt: TGTGCCAGCAGCTTGGGAGGGCGAGGCACAGATACGCAGTATTTT
cdr3_aa: CASSLGGRGTDTQYF

j_call: TRBJ1-4
d_call: -
clone_size: -
v_call: TRBV10-2
cdr3_nt: TGCGCCAGCAGTGGGAGGGAGAGAGCAACTAATGAAAAACTGTTTTTT
cdr3_aa: CASSGRERATNEKLFF

j_call: TRBJ2-1
d_call: TRBD1
clone_size: few
v_call: TRBV2
cdr3_nt: TGTGCCAGCAGGCTTACAGGGGATGTCTACAATGAGCAGTTCTTC
cdr3_aa: CASRLTGDVYNEQFF

j_call: TRBJ2-3
d_call: TRBD1
clone_size: -
v_call: TRBV7-2
cdr3_nt: TGTGCCAGCAGCTTTGACAGGGCCACAGATACGCAGTATTTT
cdr3_aa: CASSFDRATDTQYF

j_call: TRBJ2-2
d_call: -
clone_size: -
v_call: TRBV7-2
cdr3_nt: TGTGCCAGCAGCTTACTGGAGGGCGGGCTGTTTTTT
cdr3_aa: CASSLLEGGLFF

j_call: TRBJ2-5
d_call: TRBD2
clone_size: -
v_call: TRBV6-5
cdr3_nt: TGTGCCAGCAGTTACTCCCCAGCGGGAGTTGGAGAGACCCAGTACTTC
cdr3_aa: CASSYSPAGVGETQYF

j_call: TRBJ2-5
d_call: -
clone_size: -
v_call: TRBV19
cdr3_nt: TGTGCCAAGGACAGTCAAGAGACCCAGTACTTC
cdr3_aa: CAKDSQETQYF

j_call: TRBJ2-1
d_call: -
clone_size: -
v_call: TRBV7-9
cdr3_nt: TGTGCCAGCAGCTTACCCTTTCGGACTGATGAGCAGTTCTTC
cdr3_aa: CASSLPFRTDEQFF

j_call: TRBJ1-6
d_call: -
clone_size: -
v_call: TRBV2
cdr3_nt: TGTGCCAGCAGTGAACGGAGGCCCCGGCCTAATTCACCCCTCCACTTT
cdr3_aa: CASSERRPRPNSPLHF

j_call: TRBJ1-2
d_call: -
clone_size: -
v_call: TRBV4-3
cdr3_nt: TGCGCCAGCAGCCAAGCCGACCGGGAGAACTATGGCTACACCTTC
cdr3_aa: CASSQADRENYGYTF

j_call: TRBJ1-5
d_call: -
clone_size: -
v_call: TRBV5-1
cdr3_nt: TGCGCCAGCAGCTTGGATACAGGAGCTAATCAGCCCCAGCATTTT
cdr3_aa: CASSLDTGANQPQHF

j_call: TRBJ1-2
d_call: -
clone_size: -
v_call: TRBV7-9
cdr3_nt: TGTTCCAGCAGCTTGGCGGGACCGAGCTATGGCTACACCTTC
cdr3_aa: CSSSLAGPSYGYTF

j_call: TRBJ1-6
d_call: -
clone_size: -
v_call: TRBV19
cdr3_nt: TGTGCCAGTAGTATAGGACAGTCAGCGTCTAATTCACCCCTCCACTTT
cdr3_aa: CASSIGQSASNSPLHF

j_call: TRBJ2-7
d_call: TRBD1
clone_size: -
v_call: TRBV19
cdr3_nt: TGTGCCAGTAGCTCGGGGACAGGGAGCTACGAGCAGTACTTC
cdr3_aa: CASSSGTGSYEQYF

j_call: TRBJ2-1
d_call: TRBD2
clone_size: -
v_call: TRBV6-1
cdr3_nt: TGTGCCAGCACACCGGGACTAGCCAATGAGCAGTTCTTC
cdr3_aa: CASTPGLANEQFF

j_call: TRBJ1-2
d_call: -
clone_size: few
v_call: TRBV29-1
cdr3_nt: TGCAGCGTTTCGGATGGCTACACCTTC
cdr3_aa: CSVSDGYTF

j_call: TRBJ1-1
d_call: TRBD1
clone_size: -
v_call: TRBV6-1
cdr3_nt: TGTGCCGGCCGACAGGGGAACACTGAAGCTTTCTTT
cdr3_aa: CAGRQGNTEAFF

j_call: TRBJ2-1
d_call: TRBD2
clone_size: -
v_call: TRBV10-3
cdr3_nt: TGTGCCATCAGTGGGTGGACTAGTCAGGAGCAGTTCTTC
cdr3_aa: CAISGWTSQEQFF

j_call: TRBJ2-3
d_call: TRBD2
clone_size: -
v_call: TRBV29-1
cdr3_nt: TGCAGCGTTGTCCGGGTAGCGGGAGTAACAGATACGCAGTATTTT
cdr3_aa: CSVVRVAGVTDTQYF

j_call: TRBJ2-3
d_call: -
clone_size: -
v_call: TRBV5-1
cdr3_nt: TGCGCCAGCAGCTTGGAGGCAGGCAGCACAGATACGCAGTATTTT
cdr3_aa: CASSLEAGSTDTQYF

j_call: TRBJ2-1
d_call: TRBD2
clone_size: -
v_call: TRBV13
cdr3_nt: TGTGCCAGCAGCTTCCTAGCGGCCAGCTCCTACAATGAGCAGTTCTTC
cdr3_aa: CASSFLAASSYNEQFF

j_call: TRBJ2-7
d_call: -
clone_size: once
v_call: TRBV28
cdr3_nt: TGTGCCACCATGCGGGACCCCTACCAACGCGAGCAGTACTTC
cdr3_aa: CATMRDPYQREQYF

j_call: TRBJ2-3
d_call: -
clone_size: -
v_call: TRBV7-3
cdr3_nt: TGTGCCAGCAGCTCGTACATGTCGGATACGCAGTATTTT
cdr3_aa: CASSSYMSDTQYF

j_call: TRBJ2-1
d_call: TRBD2
clone_size: -
v_call: TRBV30
cdr3_nt: TGTGCCTGGAGGTTCAGCGGGGAGTACAATGAGCAGTTCTTC
cdr3_aa: CAWRFSGEYNEQFF

j_call: TRBJ2-2
d_call: TRBD1
clone_size: -
v_call: TRBV29-1
cdr3_nt: TGCAGCGTCGCTACAGGGGTGAACACCGGGGAGCTGTTTTTT
cdr3_aa: CSVATGVNTGELFF

j_call: TRBJ2-7
d_call: -
clone_size: -
v_call: TRBV7-6
cdr3_nt: TGTGCCAGCAGCAATAGCGGTACGGCCGAGCAGTACTTC
cdr3_aa: CASSNSGTAEQYF

j_call: TRBJ2-1
d_call: -
clone_size: once
v_call: TRBV29-1
cdr3_nt: TGCAGCGTCTCTCGTAGGACAGCTAATGAGCAGTTCTTC
cdr3_aa: CSVSRRTANEQFF

j_call: TRBJ2-7
d_call: TRBD1
clone_size: -
v_call: TRBV10-1
cdr3_nt: TGCGCCAGCAGTGAGTCGGGGGGACAGGGGTACCAGCAGTACTTC
cdr3_aa: CASSESGGQGYQQYF

j_call: TRBJ2-5
d_call: TRBD2
clone_size: -
v_call: TRBV7-2
cdr3_nt: TGTGCCAGCAGCCTAAGTGGGCTCTGGGCGGGAGTACAAGAGACCCAGTACTTC
cdr3_aa: CASSLSGLWAGVQETQYF

j_call: TRBJ2-7
d_call: TRBD1
clone_size: -
v_call: TRBV7-2
cdr3_nt: TGTGCCAGCAGCCGGACCGGGACAGGGAGCTACGAGCAGTACTTC
cdr3_aa: CASSRTGTGSYEQYF

j_call: TRBJ1-4
d_call: TRBD1
clone_size: -
v_call: TRBV7-3
cdr3_nt: TGTGCCAGCAGCTTCGGACAGGATAATGAAAAACTGTTTTTT
cdr3_aa: CASSFGQDNEKLFF

j_call: TRBJ2-7
d_call: -
clone_size: -
v_call: TRBV9
cdr3_nt: TGTGCCAGCAGCGTATCAGGGGGGATCTACGAGCAGTACTTC
cdr3_aa: CASSVSGGIYEQYF

j_call: TRBJ1-2
d_call: TRBD1
clone_size: -
v_call: TRBV7-9
cdr3_nt: TGTTCCAGCAGCTTCATATACACAGACAGGGGGATCAACTATGGCTACACCTTC
cdr3_aa: CSSSFIYTDRGINYGYTF

j_call: TRBJ1-2
d_call: TRBD1
clone_size: -
v_call: TRBV27
cdr3_nt: TGTGCCAGCAGTTTAGGACAGGGGGTTGGCTACACCTTC
cdr3_aa: CASSLGQGVGYTF

j_call: TRBJ2-7
d_call: -
clone_size: -
v_call: TRBV21-1
cdr3_nt: TGTGCCAGCAGCCCGACCGGGAGGGGGAACTACGAGCAGTACTTC
cdr3_aa: CASSPTGRGNYEQYF

j_call: TRBJ1-3
d_call: -
clone_size: -
v_call: TRBV30
cdr3_nt: TGTGCCTGGACTCTCCTGAGCTCTGGAAACACCATATATTTT
cdr3_aa: CAWTLLSSGNTIYF

j_call: TRBJ1-3
d_call: -
clone_size: -
v_call: TRBV19
cdr3_nt: TGTGCCAGTAGCTCAGGGCCGGGTTCTGGAAACACCATATATTTT
cdr3_aa: CASSSGPGSGNTIYF

j_call: TRBJ2-2
d_call: TRBD2
clone_size: -
v_call: TRBV15
cdr3_nt: TGTGCCACCAGCAGGGGCGGAAGCGGGAGAAACACCGGGGAGCTGTTTTTT
cdr3_aa: CATSRGGSGRNTGELFF

j_call: TRBJ2-7
d_call: -
clone_size: -
v_call: TRBV15
cdr3_nt: TGTGCCACCAGCAGAGATCAGTCCGAGCAGTACTTC
cdr3_aa: CATSRDQSEQYF

j_call: TRBJ1-3
d_call: -
clone_size: -
v_call: TRBV30
cdr3_nt: TGTGCCTGGAGATATGGGAGCTCTGGAAACACCATATATTTT
cdr3_aa: CAWRYGSSGNTIYF

j_call: TRBJ2-7
d_call: TRBD1
clone_size: -
v_call: TRBV6-1
cdr3_nt: TGTGCCAGCAGTGAACCGCGCGGGACAGGGTTGGGCTACGAGCAGTACTTC
cdr3_aa: CASSEPRGTGLGYEQYF

j_call: TRBJ1-5
d_call: -
clone_size: -
v_call: TRBV6-6
cdr3_nt: TGTGCCAGCGGCGAGGGTAGCAATAGCAATCAGCCCCAGCATTTT
cdr3_aa: CASGEGSNSNQPQHF